A single sample gave rise to the 25 T cell receptor beta chains below, sequenced in a study of long-term antiretroviral therapy in people with HIV. They ran version v3.0 of the immunoSEQ assay at survey level. Using immunoSEQ multiplex PCR, the repertoire was profiled, and TCRdb retains in-frame clones only, with some absent. The profile shows 30,000 to 35,000 clones, around 97% of them singletons. Sequencing used unsorted PBMCs, obtained 6.9 years after starting antiretroviral therapy. These receptors were obtained from a man aged 25 to 45 with HIV.

The CDR3 DNA reads as TGTGCCAGCAGTTACGAGGGGGGAAGGAATACCGGGGAGCTGTTTTTT. Its protein product is CASSYEGGRNTGELFF. V gene TRBV6-5 combines with J gene TRBJ2-2; D may correspond to TRBD1 or TRBD2 (6 bases each). Trimming took off 2 bases at V and 5 bases at J, with 15 bases between the two ends. This CDR3 comprises 16 residues. Germline loops: CDR1 MNHEY, CDR2 SVGAGI.

V usage is TRBV30 and J usage is TRBJ2-5; D is unresolved. The CDR3 runs 11 residues. V shed 5 bases and J shed 1 base, with 5 bases lying between them. CDR1 and CDR2 from the germline V gene are GTSNPN and SVGIG (reference sequence). In DNA, the CDR3 is TGTGCCTGGGGCTCCCAAGAGACCCAGTACTTC. Translation: CAWGSQETQYF.

The chain employs TRBV5-6 and TRBJ2-7; the D call may be TRBD1 or TRBD2 (5 bases each). Trimming removed 2 bases from V and 0 bases from J, with 9 bases in between. CDR1 is SGHDT and CDR2 is YYEEEE in the germline V gene. The CDR3 contains 14 residues. The CDR3 coding sequence is TGTGCCAGCAGCTTCGGGGACCCCTCCTACGAGCAGTACTTC. Amino acid sequence: CASSFGDPSYEQYF.

The chain carries TRBV9 and TRBJ2-3; D possibly corresponds to TRBD2 (5 bases). Germline assignment: CDR1 SGDLS and CDR2 YYNGEE. This CDR3 is 15 amino acids long. Trimming cost V 0 bases and J 0 bases, with 8 bases left between them. In DNA form, the CDR3 reads TGTGCCAGCAGCGTAGGAGGGATTAGCACAGATACGCAGTATTTT. It codes for CASSVGGISTDTQYF.

This chain joins TRBV5-1 and TRBJ2-3; 9 positions match TRBD2. V was clipped by 0 bases and J by 5 bases; unmatched bases: 10. The CDR3 spans 17 residues. CDR1 and CDR2 from the germline V gene are SGHRS and YFSETQ. In nucleotides, the CDR3 is TGCGCCAGCAGCTTGGATGCTAGCGGGGACTCAAGAGATACGCAGTATTTT. This encodes CASSLDASGDSRDTQYF.

This chain uses TRBV13 with TRBJ2-5; 13 bases line up with TRBD2. CDR1 and CDR2 (germline): PRHDT, FYEKMQ (reference sequence). The CDR3 extends over 16 amino acids. J lost 2 bases, V lost 6 bases, and 6 bases had no gene match. The CDR3 region is CASRRTSGSGQETQYF. CDR3 sequence (DNA): TGTGCCAGCAGGCGGACTAGCGGGAGTGGGCAAGAGACCCAGTACTTC.

CDR3 DNA sequence: TGTGCCAGCAGTCGCGGGGCAAGCTCCTATAATTCACCCCTCCACTTT. This encodes CASSRGASSYNSPLHF. V and J are TRBV7-8 and TRBJ1-6, with D maybe TRBD1 (5 bases). The CDR3 length is 16 residues. Germline lookup yields CDR1 SGHVS and CDR2 FQNEAQ. V lost 6 bases to trimming and J lost 0 bases, with 12 bases between them. Full variable domain (outside the CDR3, taken from reference TRBV7-8 and TRBJ1-6): GAGVSQSPRYKVAKRGQDVALRCDPISGHVSLFWYQQALGQGPEFLTYFQNEAQLDKSGLPSDRFFAERPEGSVSTLKIQRTQQEDSAVYLCASSRGASSYNSPLHFGNGTRLTVT.

The chain recombines TRBV19 with TRBJ1-5, with 7 nucleotides matching TRBD1. With V trimmed by 2 bases and J by 0 bases, 1 base remained unmatched. CDR3 size: 15 residues. Germline CDR1 is LNHDA and CDR2 is SQIVND (reference sequence). CDR3 in amino acids: CASSINRGSNQPQHF. DNA for the CDR3: TGTGCCAGTAGTATAAACAGGGGTAGCAATCAGCCCCAGCATTTT.

The chain uses TRBV2 and TRBJ1-5; D unresolved. The V end lost 0 bases, the J end lost 9 bases, and 9 bases lay between the germline ends. The CDR3 is made up of 13 amino acids. Germline lookup yields CDR1 SNHLY and CDR2 FYNNEI. The CDR3 DNA is TGTGCCAGCAGTGAAGCGCTCCGGGGGCCCCAGCATTTT. This gives the protein CASSEALRGPQHF. The entire variable domain, with the rest obtained from reference TRBV2 and TRBJ1-5, is as follows: EPEVTQTPSHQVTQMGQEVILRCVPISNHLYFYWYRQILGQKVEFLVSFYNNEISEKSEIFDDQFSVERPDGSNFTLKIRSTKLEDSAMYFCASSEALRGPQHFGDGTRLSIL.

The rearrangement uses TRBV19 and TRBJ1-5; 9 bases are shared with TRBD1. V lost 4 bases, J lost 4 bases, and 2 bases stayed unmatched. This CDR3 has 14 amino acids. The V gene's germline CDR1 is LNHDA and CDR2 SQIVND (reference sequence). The CDR3 sequence: CASSRGQGNQPQHF. The DNA for the CDR3 is TGTGCCAGTAGTAGGGGACAGGGTAATCAGCCCCAGCATTTT.

This chain joins TRBV5-8 and TRBJ2-1; TRBD1 or TRBD2 may be the D gene (5 bases each). The germline V gene has CDR1 SGHTS and CDR2 YDEGEE. The CDR3 runs to 16 residues. Trimming removed 3 bases at V and 8 bases at J, with 21 bases between. For the CDR3, the DNA is TGTGCCAGCAGCTCACCAGGGAGTTTCCTGCCGCATGAGCAGTTCTTC. Residues: CASSSPGSFLPHEQFF.

The rearrangement uses TRBV11-2 and TRBJ1-1, with a weak D call TRBD1 (5 bases). CDR3 length: 17 amino acids. The germline CDR1 and CDR2 sequences are SGHAT and FQNNGV. The V end was cut by 5 bases, the J end by 1 base, with 20 bases between. The CDR3 sequence is CASSHRGTRDRNTEAFF. The CDR3 nucleotides are TGTGCCAGCAGCCACCGGGGGACCCGGGACCGGAACACTGAAGCTTTCTTT.

The chain is built from TRBV6-6 and TRBJ1-2; 7 bases line up with TRBD1. J gave up 4 bases and V 7 bases, and 15 bases lay outside the gene matches. This CDR3 is 16 amino acids long. Looked up from germline, CDR1 is MNHNY and CDR2 is SVGAGI (reference sequence). Here the CDR3 DNA reads TGTGCCAGCAACCTCAAGGGGGCCTCGACGTCCTATGGCTACACCTTC. Translated: CASNLKGASTSYGYTF.

The chain carries TRBV6-5 and TRBJ2-2; D not resolved. V was cut by 6 bases and J by 4 bases, with 9 bases left in between. This CDR3 has 13 amino acids. Looked up from germline, CDR1 is MNHEY and CDR2 is SVGAGI. CDR3: CASSPGFTGELFF. The CDR3 DNA sequence: TGTGCCAGCAGCCCCGGTTTCACCGGGGAGCTGTTTTTT.

This clone was observed a handful of times. A read error may account for a junction end that differs from germline. The CDR3 DNA sequence: TGCGCCAGCAGCTTGGTGGGGAACTCCCACGAGCAGTACTTC. Encoded protein: CASSLVGNSHEQYF. V is TRBV5-1 and J is TRBJ2-7, with unresolved D. CDR3 length: 14 amino acids. CDR1 is SGHRS and CDR2 is YFSETQ in the germline V gene.

J is TRBJ2-2 and V is TRBV29-1; 8 nucleotides line up with TRBD2. Germline CDR1 and CDR2: SQVTM and ANQGSEA. Germline trimming cut 8 bases from V and 5 bases from J; bases unmatched to any gene: 4. The CDR3 extends over 12 amino acids. The CDR3 region is CSTGGITGELFF. DNA of the CDR3: TGCAGCACGGGGGGGATAACCGGGGAGCTGTTTTTT.

This chain uses TRBV6-5 with TRBJ1-2, with D perhaps matching TRBD1 (6 bases). Germline CDR1 and CDR2: MNHEY and SVGAGI. CDR3 size: 13 residues. With 2 bases removed from V and 8 bases from J, the gap between germline ends came to 12 bases. The CDR3 DNA reads TGTGCCAGCAGTTACGGGGGCAGCTGGGGCTACACCTTC. Amino acids: CASSYGGSWGYTF.

V gene TRBV4-1 combines with J gene TRBJ1-1, with D unclear. Germline lookup yields CDR1 MGHRA and CDR2 YSYEKL. Trimming cost V 1 base and J 0 bases, with 9 bases left between them. There are 15 residues in the CDR3. CDR3 sequence: CASSQAQTLNTEAFF. The CDR3 bases are TGCGCCAGCAGCCAAGCGCAAACATTGAACACTGAAGCTTTCTTT.

The V gene is TRBV4-2, the J gene TRBJ2-3; no firm D call. The CDR3 totals 15 residues. V lost 1 base to trimming and J lost 6 bases, with 14 bases between them. Germline assignment: CDR1 LGHNA and CDR2 YNFKEQ. For the CDR3, the DNA is TGTGCCAGCAGCCAAGTTGGATCCACCTCTGATACGCAGTATTTT. Amino acid sequence: CASSQVGSTSDTQYF.

V and J are TRBV5-1 and TRBJ1-4; D is ambiguous. Germline V gene lookup returns CDR1 SGHRS and CDR2 YFSETQ. The CDR3 totals 12 residues. V lost 5 bases to trimming and J lost 6 bases, with 8 bases between them. CDR3 sequence reads: CASRRAHEKLFF. As DNA, the CDR3 is TGCGCCAGCAGAAGGGCCCATGAAAAACTGTTTTTT.

In this sample, this clone turned up a few times. The chain carries TRBV7-3 and TRBJ1-5; no clear D gene. CDR1 and CDR2 (germline): SGHTA, FQGTGA. The CDR3 totals 13 residues. Trimming cost V 2 bases and J 4 bases, with 6 bases left between them. CDR3 nucleotides: TGTGCCAGCAGCTTAGACTGGAATCAGCCCCAGCATTTT. Its protein is CASSLDWNQPQHF.

The genes are TRBV2 and TRBJ1-6; D is uncertain. From germline, CDR1 is SNHLY and CDR2 FYNNEI. Between the trimmed V and J ends, which lost 6 bases and 5 bases, there was a span of 17 bases. This CDR3 region has 16 residues. In nucleotides, the CDR3 is TGTGCCAGCAGCTTACTCAACCCAAGGGATAATTCACCCCTCCACTTT. Translation: CASSLLNPRDNSPLHF.

The V and J genes are TRBV5-1 and TRBJ1-5; D not certain. The CDR3 totals 13 residues. Germline V gene data show CDR1 as SGHRS and CDR2 as YFSETQ. The germline V and J ends were trimmed by 1 base and 5 bases, with 7 bases remaining between them. For the CDR3, the DNA is TGCGCCAGCAGCTTGCAGCCCGATCAGCCCCAGCATTTT. The encoded protein is CASSLQPDQPQHF.

The chain employs TRBV9 and TRBJ2-7; D call uncertain. The CDR3 contains 14 residues. With 0 bases removed from V and 0 bases from J, the gap between germline ends came to 7 bases. From germline, CDR1 is SGDLS and CDR2 YYNGEE. The CDR3 DNA follows: TGTGCCAGCAGCGTAGCTCTGAGCTCCTACGAGCAGTACTTC. It is translated as CASSVALSSYEQYF.

The sample holds one count of this clone. The rearrangement links TRBV18 to TRBJ2-5, with D tentatively TRBD2 (6 bases). Germline CDR1 KGHSH, CDR2 LQKENI. Between the trimmed V and J ends, which lost 4 bases and 3 bases, there was a span of 9 bases. This CDR3 region has 13 residues. CDR3 nucleotides: TGTGCCAGCTCACTGGACTACAAAGAGACCCAGTACTTC. It specifies CASSLDYKETQYF.